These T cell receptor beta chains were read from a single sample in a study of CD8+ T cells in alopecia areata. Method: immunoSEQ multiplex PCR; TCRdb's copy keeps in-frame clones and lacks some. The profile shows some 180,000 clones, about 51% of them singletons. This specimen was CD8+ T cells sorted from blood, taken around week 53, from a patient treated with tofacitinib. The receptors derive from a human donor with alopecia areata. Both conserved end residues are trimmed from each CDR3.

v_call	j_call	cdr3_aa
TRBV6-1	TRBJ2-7	ASSELAGGSYEQY
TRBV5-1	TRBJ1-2	ASSLPEGGDGYT
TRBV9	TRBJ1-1	ASSPEAPSGWYTEAF
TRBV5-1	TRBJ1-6	ASSPATGGDSPLH
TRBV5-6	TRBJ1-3	ASSFDRSGNTIY
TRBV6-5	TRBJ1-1	ASSYEGTGQAF
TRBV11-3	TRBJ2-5	ASSRGGQLQETQY
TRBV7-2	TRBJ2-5	ASSARPRGPETQY
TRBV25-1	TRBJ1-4	ASSESSEKLF
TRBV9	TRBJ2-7	ASSARGRDYEQY
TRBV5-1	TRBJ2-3	ASSLETDTQY
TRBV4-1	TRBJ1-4	ASSPGQGVVMMEKLF
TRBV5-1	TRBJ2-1	ASSFDSVSNEQF
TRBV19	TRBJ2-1	ASSLMAGGSRHNEQF
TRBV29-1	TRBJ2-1	SVEEYSKPYNEQF